Listed below are T cell receptor beta chains from one sample, sequenced in a study of T cell responses to AZD1222 COVID-19 vaccine. Libraries were prepared by immunoSEQ multiplex PCR; TCRdb keeps only in-frame clonotypes and omits some of them. This table holds approximately 140,000 clones, 80% to 95% found once. Material: peripheral blood, obtained on day 0 of AZD1222 vaccination. The receptor source for this set is an adult in good health. CDR3s include the opening cysteine and the closing phenylalanine or tryptophan. Fields, in order: V gene, J gene, D gene, clone size, CDR3 protein. The D gene is left open where the match is weak. Clone sizes are given selectively: once, few, many, or a class where the clone is expanded.

TRBV10-1,TRBJ1-1,TRBD1,NA,CASSPTGTMNTEAFF
TRBV4-1,TRBJ1-4,NA,NA,CASSQIRTGEKLFF
TRBV4-3,TRBJ1-4,NA,NA,CASRPGGGEKLFF
TRBV28,TRBJ1-5,NA,NA,CASSWGIGNQPQHF
TRBV28,TRBJ2-1,TRBD2,NA,CASSFPLTSGNSYNEQFF
TRBV27,TRBJ1-2,TRBD1,NA,CASRERPGQAYGYTF
TRBV6-4,TRBJ1-1,TRBD1,NA,CASRRQGSTEAFF
TRBV12-5,TRBJ1-5,NA,NA,CASGYSNQPQHF
TRBV6-5,TRBJ2-1,TRBD2,NA,CASRPGLASYPQFF
TRBV9,TRBJ1-6,TRBD1,NA,CASSPGGGQYGMSPLHF
TRBV21-1,TRBJ1-2,NA,NA,CAPSWDDGYTF
TRBV10-3,TRBJ1-1,NA,NA,CAISERVSTEAFF
TRBV13,TRBJ1-4,NA,NA,CASSSGGSVEKLFF
TRBV19,TRBJ2-1,NA,NA,CASSISADSYNEQFF
TRBV29-1,TRBJ2-1,TRBD2,once,CSVTNPSGIGYEQFF
TRBV2,TRBJ2-5,NA,NA,CASKRGVEETQYF
TRBV30,TRBJ1-1,TRBD1,NA,CARNPWTGGVMNTEAFF
TRBV21-1,TRBJ1-1,NA,NA,CASSKAQEGPTEAFF
TRBV7-7,TRBJ1-1,NA,NA,CASSSALNTEAFF
TRBV27,TRBJ2-2,TRBD1,NA,CASRDRGTGELFF
TRBV3-1/TRBV3-2,TRBJ1-1,NA,NA,CASSQGGGGEAFF
TRBV13,TRBJ1-2,NA,NA,CASSLGVRPYGYTF
TRBV19,TRBJ1-5,NA,NA,CASSGHHATLNQPQHF
TRBV24-1,TRBJ2-1,NA,NA,CATSDPNHGGGQFF
TRBV24-1,TRBJ2-1,TRBD1,NA,CATSDSGQGYYNEQFF
TRBV10-1,TRBJ2-3,TRBD2,NA,CASSESLGGGARFTDTQYF
TRBV5-4,TRBJ2-3,TRBD2,NA,CASSFGGRDTQYF
TRBV2,TRBJ2-7,NA,NA,CASSETAYEQYF
TRBV7-6,TRBJ2-6,TRBD1,NA,CASSSGAAGGPGANVLTF
TRBV18,TRBJ1-4,TRBD1,NA,CASSPSHRGDEKLFF
TRBV3-1/TRBV3-2,TRBJ2-5,TRBD2,few,CASSLLRGTSIPQETQYF
TRBV11-3,TRBJ2-1,TRBD2,once,CASSLAGRAYEQFF
TRBV11-2,TRBJ2-5,NA,NA,CASSFQPGGTQYF
TRBV12-3/TRBV12-4,TRBJ1-2,NA,NA,CASSSSFGGYTF
TRBV4-3,TRBJ2-2,NA,NA,CASSQDPGTNTGELFF
TRBV28,TRBJ1-2,NA,NA,CASSRGGYGYTF
TRBV10-2,TRBJ2-6,NA,NA,CASSDTGSGANVLTF
TRBV28,TRBJ2-7,TRBD1,NA,CASRDIDRGGDEQYF
TRBV30,TRBJ2-7,NA,NA,CAWSRGVSYEQYF
TRBV9,TRBJ1-3,NA,NA,CASSVGKGSGNTIYF